The 13 T cell receptor beta chains below all came from one sample that was sequenced in a study of blood T cell repertoires in COVID-19 (dated by TCRdb to 2018 to 2020). Library preparation used the immunoSEQ multiplex PCR assay. The clones in this table, taken by TCRdb from immuneACCESS, are in-frame only. Not every clone is retained; where verified, under half of the shortfall comes from an unresolved V gene, and the cause of the rest is unknown. The sample table holds 200,000 or so clones, of which about nine tenths were seen once. Around 3.5% of the sample is in the top ten clones. Source material: PBMCs or T cells enriched from blood (not recorded which). Receptors were obtained from a woman aged 40 to 49 with acute COVID-19.

The V gene is TRBV19, the J gene TRBJ1-2; no definite D call. CDR3 length: 12 residues. Germline CDR1 is LNHDA and CDR2 is SQIVND (reference sequence). V was cut by 5 bases and J by 5 bases, with 9 bases left in between. CDR3 protein: CASSPAAYGYTF. CDR3 bases: TGTGCCAGTAGTCCGGCGGCGTATGGCTACACCTTC.

The chain links TRBV3-1 (or the pseudogene TRBV3-2) to TRBJ1-1; tentatively, D is TRBD1 (6 bases). Trimming removed 1 base at V and 1 base at J, with 10 bases between. CDR1 LGHDT and CDR2 YNNKEL come from the germline V gene (reference sequence). The CDR3 covers 15 residues. This CDR3 reads CASSQGGHPNTEAFF. CDR3 nucleotides: TGTGCCAGCAGCCAAGGGGGACATCCGAACACTGAAGCTTTCTTT.

Concerning this clone itself: This may come from a read error, since a much larger clone is one base off. The rearrangement joins TRBV12-3 or TRBV12-4 to TRBJ1-1, with a tentative D call TRBD1 (5 bases). The V end lost 6 bases, the J end lost 2 bases, and 7 bases lay between the germline ends. The CDR3 is 12 residues long. The CDR3: CASSDSNTEAFF. The CDR3 bases are TGTGCCAGCAGCGACAGTAACACTGAAGCTTTCTTT.

The chain employs TRBV7-3 and TRBJ1-1; no reliable D call. The germline V gene encodes CDR1 SGHTA and CDR2 FQGTGA. The V and J ends lost 8 bases and 0 bases respectively, with 7 bases between them. CDR3 length equals 12 residues. CDR3 DNA: TGTGCCAGCGGCAGCGTGAACACTGAAGCTTTCTTT. Amino acid sequence: CASGSVNTEAFF.

This sequence joins TRBV9 and TRBJ2-3; D might be TRBD2 (6 bases). CDR1 and CDR2 (germline): SGDLS, YYNGEE. There are 15 residues in the CDR3. Trimming stripped 4 bases from V and 2 bases from J, with 14 bases between. CDR3 nucleotide sequence: TGTGCCAGCAGCCCAGAGGGGACTGTCACAGATACGCAGTATTTT. Translation: CASSPEGTVTDTQYF. The full variable domain, completed using reference TRBV9 and TRBJ2-3, is DSGVTQTPKHLITATGQRVTLRCSPRSGDLSVYWYQQSLDQGLQFLIQYYNGEERAKGNILERFSAQQFPDLHSELNLSSLELGDSALYFCASSPEGTVTDTQYFGPGTRLTVL.

This CDR3 reads CSALIKGGMGTGELFF. Written as DNA, the CDR3 is TGCAGCGCCCTGATAAAAGGGGGTATGGGTACCGGGGAGCTGTTTTTT. The chain uses TRBV29-1 and TRBJ2-2; a weak D match, TRBD1 (6 bases). The germline CDR1 and CDR2 sequences are SQVTM and ANQGSEA. CDR3 length: 16 amino acids. V shed 7 bases and J shed 5 bases, with 23 bases lying between them.

J is TRBJ1-1 and V is TRBV7-9; 7 bases fit TRBD1. The length of the CDR3 is 15 residues. CDR1 and CDR2 (germline): SEHNR, FQNEAQ (reference sequence). After removal of 5 bases from V and 3 bases from J, the junction contained 9 bases not matched to a gene. CDR3 in amino acids: CASSPLNQGDTEAFF. For the CDR3, the DNA is TGTGCCAGCAGCCCGCTAAACCAGGGGGACACTGAAGCTTTCTTT.

The chain joins TRBV3-1 (or the pseudogene TRBV3-2) to TRBJ1-3, with 8 bases aligning to TRBD1. The CDR3 length is 17 residues. V was pared by 1 base and J by 4 bases, with 9 bases of the junction left unmatched. CDR1 LGHDT and CDR2 YNNKEL come from the germline V gene (reference sequence). In DNA, the CDR3 is TGTGCCAGCAGCCAAGGGGACAGGTCGGGGCCCGGAAACACCATATATTTT. Amino acids: CASSQGDRSGPGNTIYF.

The chain carries TRBV15 and TRBJ1-6; D is possibly TRBD1 (6 bases). Germline V gives CDR1 LNHNV, CDR2 YYDKDF (reference sequence). V shed 0 bases and J shed 0 bases, with 15 bases lying between them. This CDR3 spans 19 amino acids. In nucleotides, the CDR3 is TGTGCCACCAGCAGAGACCGACAGGCACCGAGCTCCTATAATTCACCCCTCCACTTT. Its translation is CATSRDRQAPSSYNSPLHF.

The V call is TRBV6-5, the J call TRBJ1-1; no clear D gene. Deletions cut 5 bases from V and 1 base from J, with 11 bases between. In germline, CDR1 is MNHEY, CDR2 SVGAGI. This CDR3 is 14 amino acids long. In nucleotides, the CDR3 is TGTGCCAGCAGTCTGGACGGAGGGAACACTGAAGCTTTCTTT. This codes for CASSLDGGNTEAFF.

The chain combines TRBV11-2 with TRBJ2-1; D perhaps matches TRBD2 (6 bases). Germline values: CDR1 SGHAT, CDR2 FQNNGV. This CDR3 comprises 16 residues. The V end lost 1 base, the J end lost 0 bases, and 10 bases lay between the germline ends. CDR3 nucleotides: TGTGCCAGCAGCTTAGGTGCGGGGTCCTCCTACAATGAGCAGTTCTTC. Its protein product is CASSLGAGSSYNEQFF.

The rearrangement links TRBV6-2 or TRBV6-3 to TRBJ2-7; weak D call: TRBD1 (5 bases). This CDR3 spans 14 amino acids. Trimming removed 0 bases at V and 5 bases at J, with 11 bases between. Per germline, CDR1 MNHEY and CDR2 SVGEGT. In DNA, the CDR3 is TGTGCCAGCAGTTACTCGAGTCAGGGAAACGAGCAGTACTTC. Translated, it gives CASSYSSQGNEQYF.

This clone was seen only a few times. The chain is built from TRBV4-1 and TRBJ1-1, with 7 bases fitting TRBD1. CDR3 length equals 16 residues. V shed 3 bases and J 3 bases; nucleotides not matched to a gene: 10. Germline V CDR1 and CDR2: MGHRA, YSYEKL. The CDR3, as DNA: TGCGCCAGCAGCCAGGCTGACAGGGTAGCGGACACTGAAGCTTTCTTT. This encodes CASSQADRVADTEAFF.